Here is one T cell receptor beta chain with its context. Its antigen remains unidentified. CDR1 KGHSH and CDR2 LQKENI come from the germline V gene. CDR3 length: 15 amino acids. Trimming pared 0 bases from V and 7 bases from J, leaving 13 bases between. Only in-frame clones appear in the TCRdb table, and some are missing; sequencing was by immunoSEQ multiplex PCR. The sample carries roughly 67,000 clones, about 90% recorded once. This sample is part of a study of cytomegalovirus exposure and HLA in healthy donors. Study findings and constraints: The classifier reportedly diagnosed cytomegalovirus status with high sensitivity and specificity. According to the study, around 150 TCR beta chains were cytomegalovirus-associated. CMV antigen specificity of a few CMV-associated chains was confirmed in vitro.

The receptor's source is a man in his late teens or twenties in good health and CMV-seronegative. The specimen sequenced was PBMCs. The chain carries TRBV18 and TRBJ1-3, with D hard to call. The CDR3 sequence is CASSPPLYMRNTIYF. The CDR3 DNA follows: TGTGCCAGCTCACCACCGCTCTACATGAGGAACACCATATATTTT.